This entry describes one TCR beta chain. This entry comes from a study of blood T cell repertoires in COVID-19. Across the study: T cells, B-cell-depleted T cells, or PBMCs supplied cDNA or gDNA.

Per the original data handling: How many nucleated cells were present was estimated from reference gene primer amplification. Sequencing used immunoSEQ multiplex PCR; TCRdb keeps in-frame clones, though not all of them. Clone size and V and J calls were adopted from that table, with D and trimming inferred from the DNA. The repertoire holds nearly 200,000 clones, with around four fifths as singletons. Those enrolled in Seattle joined during active infection and were followed longitudinally afterward. The sample consisted of peripheral blood. The TCR was taken from a man aged 55 to 70 with COVID-19, enrolled during active disease.

CDR3 in DNA: TGTGCCAGCAGCTTGGGGGGCAGCCGGAACTATGGCTACACCTTC. Residues: CASSLGGSRNYGYTF. The chain combines TRBV5-6 with TRBJ1-2; possible D gene TRBD1, 5 bases. V dropped 0 bases and J dropped 2 bases, with 11 bases sitting between them. This CDR3 region has 15 residues. The germline CDR1 and CDR2 sequences are SGHDT and YYEEEE.